These 5 T cell receptor beta chains were sequenced from one sample in a study of blood T cell repertoires in COVID-19. Method: immunoSEQ multiplex PCR; TCRdb's copy keeps in-frame clones and lacks some. The sample includes over 100,000 clones, more than 85% of them seen just once. Sequencing input: peripheral blood. The origin of the receptors is a man in his sixties with COVID-19, enrolled during active disease.

The chain links TRBV11-2 to TRBJ1-2, with a tentative D call TRBD1 (5 bases). This CDR3 has 15 residues. Germline V lookup: CDR1 SGHAT, CDR2 FQNNGV. V shed 1 base and J shed 6 bases, with 15 bases lying between them. CDR3 loop: CASSLGGGAFDGYTF. CDR3 sequence (DNA): TGTGCCAGCAGCTTAGGAGGCGGGGCGTTCGATGGCTACACCTTC.

The rearrangement uses TRBV6-1 and TRBJ1-2, with 7 bases aligning to TRBD1. The CDR3 is made up of 16 amino acids. V shed 2 bases, J shed 8 bases, and the junction held 14 bases outside the gene matches. Germline V gene sequence: CDR1 MNHNS, CDR2 SASEGT. The CDR3: CASSERTGATLGGYTF. The CDR3 nucleotides are TGTGCCAGCAGTGAAAGGACAGGCGCTACTTTAGGAGGCTACACCTTC.

The genes are TRBV5-4 and TRBJ1-4; 7 nucleotides line up with TRBD1. Germline CDR1 and CDR2: SGHNT and YYREEE (reference sequence). The CDR3 has 15 residues. V shed 4 bases, J shed 0 bases, and the junction held 3 bases outside the gene matches. CDR3 residues: CASSPTGATNEKLFF. The CDR3 bases are TGTGCCAGCAGCCCCACAGGGGCAACTAATGAAAAACTGTTTTTT.

This clone was picked up one time. The genes are TRBV24-1 and TRBJ2-7; D might be TRBD1 (5 bases). This CDR3 region has 18 residues. CDR1 KGHDR and CDR2 SFDVKD come from the germline V gene. Trimming took 9 bases from V and 4 from J, leaving 30 bases between them. In DNA form, the CDR3 reads TGTGCCACCGTGAAGAACCTCCTAGATATTAGGGGATATTACGAGCAGTACTTC. Translated: CATVKNLLDIRGYYEQYF.

As DNA, the CDR3 is TGTGCCAGCAGTTTAGCGCAGAAGCCCCAGCATTTT. Translation gives CASSLAQKPQHF. The chain has TRBV12-3 or TRBV12-4 and TRBJ1-5; D ambiguous. The CDR3 spans 12 residues. Trimming took off 0 bases at V and 8 bases at J, with 5 bases between the two ends.